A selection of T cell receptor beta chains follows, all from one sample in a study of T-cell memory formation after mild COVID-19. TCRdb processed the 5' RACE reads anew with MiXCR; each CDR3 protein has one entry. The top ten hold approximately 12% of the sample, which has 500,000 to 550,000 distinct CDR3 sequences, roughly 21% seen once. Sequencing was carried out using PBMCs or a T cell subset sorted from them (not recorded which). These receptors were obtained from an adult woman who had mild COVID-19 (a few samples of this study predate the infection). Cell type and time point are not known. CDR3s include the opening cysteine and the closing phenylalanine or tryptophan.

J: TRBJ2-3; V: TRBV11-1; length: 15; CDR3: CASSAGTPSTDTQYF
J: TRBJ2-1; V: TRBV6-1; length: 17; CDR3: CASSGRTSGGAYNEQFF
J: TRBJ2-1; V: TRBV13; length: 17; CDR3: CASSSTTRGAYYNEQFF
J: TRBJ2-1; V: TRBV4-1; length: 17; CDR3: CASSQDKTGISYNEQFF
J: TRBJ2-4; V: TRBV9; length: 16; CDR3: CASSVVVGQVKNIQYF
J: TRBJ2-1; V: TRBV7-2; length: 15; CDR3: CASRGGRGSYNEQFF
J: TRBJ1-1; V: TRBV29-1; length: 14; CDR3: CSVDYTGGITEAFF
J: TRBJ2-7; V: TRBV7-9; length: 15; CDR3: CASSLGLAETYEQYF
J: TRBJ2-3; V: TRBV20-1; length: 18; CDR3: CSAGVTLGLAGGSYTQYF
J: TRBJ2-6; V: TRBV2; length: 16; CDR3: CARSGQGRTSANVLTF
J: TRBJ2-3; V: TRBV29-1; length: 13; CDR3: CSVQGTVTDTQYF
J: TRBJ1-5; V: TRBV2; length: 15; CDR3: CASSVALTGNQPQHF
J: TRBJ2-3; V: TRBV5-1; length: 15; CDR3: CASSPRTSGTDTQYF
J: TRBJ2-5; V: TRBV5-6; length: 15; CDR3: CASSKGQRIQETQYF
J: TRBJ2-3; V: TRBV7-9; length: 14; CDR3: CASSFGTDADTQYF
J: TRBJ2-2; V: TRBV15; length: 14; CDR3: CATSRDRGPGELFF
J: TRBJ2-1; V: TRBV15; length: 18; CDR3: CATSRDFGTSASYNEQFF
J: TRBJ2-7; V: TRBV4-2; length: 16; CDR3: CASSPTGTGAFYEQYF
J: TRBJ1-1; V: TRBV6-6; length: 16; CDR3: CASSPSTGRVNTEDFF
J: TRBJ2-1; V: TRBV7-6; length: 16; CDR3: CASSLAGRELHNEQFF
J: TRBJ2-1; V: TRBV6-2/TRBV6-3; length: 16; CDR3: CASSYRISGRVVEQFF
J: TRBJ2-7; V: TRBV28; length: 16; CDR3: CASSLRGLAVTYEQYF
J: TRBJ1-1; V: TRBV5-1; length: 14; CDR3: CASRISERRTEAFF
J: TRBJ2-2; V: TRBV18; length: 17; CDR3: CASSPPESRGNTGELFF
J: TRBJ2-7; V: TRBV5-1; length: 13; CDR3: CASTPDNSYEQYF
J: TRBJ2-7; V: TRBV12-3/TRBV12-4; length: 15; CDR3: CASSLRAGENYEQYF
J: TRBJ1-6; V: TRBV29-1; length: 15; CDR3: CSVGDGTAHNSPLHF
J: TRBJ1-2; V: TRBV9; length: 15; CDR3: CASSVVPGGSYGYTF
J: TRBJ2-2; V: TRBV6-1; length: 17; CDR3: CASSEALGGASTGELFF
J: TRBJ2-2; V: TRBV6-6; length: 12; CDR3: CASLRLSGELFF
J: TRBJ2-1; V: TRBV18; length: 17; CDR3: CASSPLGPGSTYNEQFF